This T cell receptor beta chain was captured in a study of blood T cell repertoires in COVID-19. Turning to the study itself: Samples came from the United States, Italy and Spain, spanning acute and convalescent COVID-19. T cells, B-cell-depleted T cells, or PBMCs supplied cDNA or gDNA.

Germline CDR1 SGHAT, CDR2 FQNNGV. The V and J ends lost 5 bases and 2 bases respectively, with 9 bases between them. This CDR3 is 13 amino acids long. In the original workflow: Amplification of reference gene primers was used by the study to estimate nucleated cell counts. Generated by immunoSEQ multiplex PCR, the TCRdb table keeps only in-frame clones and is missing some. D and trimming come from the DNA, and the V and J calls and clone size come from that table. The sample lists about 140,000 clones; 70% to 90% were seen once. J is TRBJ1-1 and V is TRBV11-2; D is uncertain. The sample taken for sequencing was peripheral blood. The receptor's source is a woman aged 60-70 years with acute or convalescent COVID-19. The CDR3 DNA sequence: TGTGCCAGCAGCGCGGGCCTAAACACTGAAGCTTTCTTT. This codes for CASSAGLNTEAFF.